The 18 T cell receptor beta chains listed next were all sequenced from one sample in a study of spatial heterogeneity in lung cancer. Whole-study results and caveats: Within tumors, counts of expanded alpha and beta TCRs tracked tumor mutation counts.

This sample's time point: sample taken at primary tumor resection. Their specific antigens are unknown. TCRdb passed the 5' RACE reads through MiXCR, listing each CDR3 protein once. Counted here are 950 to 1,500 distinct CDR3 sequences, about 32% occurring once; the ten biggest clones make up roughly 40%. Material: lung tumor tissue, obtained at surgery. The receptors stem from a male donor with early-stage non-small cell lung cancer.

This clonotype is labeled as large (0.1 to 1%). This beta chain is a stray sequence in a library constructed for alpha chains; its clone size is not meaningful. CDR3 loop: CASSLGGNTGELFF. The CDR3 DNA follows: TGTGCCAGCAGTCTGGGGGGAAACACCGGGGAGCTGTTTTTT. The chain links TRBV7-2 to TRBJ2-2; possibly TRBD2 for D (6 bases). Trimming shortened V by 6 bases and J by 2 bases, and 10 bases separated the two germline ends. The CDR3 covers 14 residues. Germline CDR1 is SGHTA and CDR2 is FQGNSA. Full variable domain (missing parts from reference TRBV7-2 and TRBJ2-2): GAGVSQSPSNKVTEKGKDVELRCDPISGHTALYWYRQSLGQGLEFLIYFQGNSAPDKSGLPSDRFSAERTGGSVSTLTIQRTQQEDSAVYLCASSLGGNTGELFFGEGSRLTVL.

In this sample, this clonotype turned up once. This beta chain was picked up by a library intended for alpha chains and is off target, so its count carries little meaning. The chain couples TRBV27 to TRBJ2-7; D is undetermined. This CDR3 has 13 residues. V was trimmed by 5 bases and J by 0 bases, leaving 8 bases between them. CDR1 is MNHEY, CDR2 SMNVEV, per germline (reference sequence). DNA of the CDR3: TGTGCCAGCAGTACGCCTTTCTCCTACGAGCAGTACTTC. This encodes CASSTPFSYEQYF.

Concerning this clonotype: Being off target in a library aimed at alpha chains, this beta chain has a size of little meaning. The V and J genes are TRBV20-1 and TRBJ1-1; D remains ambiguous. Trimming pared 5 bases from V and 5 bases from J, leaving 18 bases between. This CDR3 comprises 14 residues. Germline lookup yields CDR1 DFQATT and CDR2 SNEGSKA (reference sequence). CDR3 protein: CSASQSPGRTEAFF. Here the CDR3 DNA reads TGCAGTGCTTCACAAAGCCCGGGGAGAACTGAAGCTTTCTTT.

In its sample, this clonotype was seen a few times. Being off target in a library aimed at alpha chains, this beta chain has a size of little meaning. This chain connects TRBV10-3 to TRBJ2-5; 7 positions match TRBD1. The V and J ends lost 11 bases and 6 bases, in that order; junction bases with no gene match: 12. Germline CDR1 is ENHRY and CDR2 is SYGVKD. This CDR3 is built from 13 residues. The CDR3 sequence: CAPLTGNSKTQYF. The CDR3, as DNA: TGTGCCCCCCTGACAGGGAATTCGAAGACCCAGTACTTC.

By frequency in the sample, this clonotype is large. This beta chain lies outside the target of a library built for alpha chains; its clone size means little. This chain joins TRBV7-9 and TRBJ2-5; no reliable D call. This CDR3 is 15 amino acids long. Trimming shortened V by 0 bases and J by 5 bases, and 13 bases separated the two germline ends. CDR1 and CDR2 from the germline V gene are SEHNR and FQNEAQ (reference sequence). As DNA, the CDR3 is TGTGCCAGCAGCTTAGCGGTATCTGGCGGCGAGACCCAGTACTTC. It is translated as CASSLAVSGGETQYF.

A word on this clonotype: A library made for alpha chains picked up this beta chain off target, so its size means little. The chain employs TRBV5-1 and TRBJ2-1, with D possibly being TRBD2 (6 bases). Germline V gene lookup returns CDR1 SGHRS and CDR2 YFSETQ. V lost 3 bases to trimming and J lost 7 bases, with 14 bases between them. This CDR3 comprises 14 residues. The CDR3 protein is CASSYRDSGNEQFF. DNA of the CDR3: TGCGCCAGCAGCTACCGGGATAGCGGTAATGAGCAGTTCTTC.

This clonotype appeared a few times. Since it is a stray read in a library aimed at alpha chains, this beta chain has a size that is not meaningful. V gene TRBV29-1 combines with J gene TRBJ2-3, with 8 bases identical to TRBD2. The CDR3 runs 16 residues. Unmatched junction bases numbered 10, after V lost 2 bases and J lost 3 bases. Germline lookup yields CDR1 SQVTM and CDR2 ANQGSEA. The CDR3 bases are TGCAGCGTTGAAAAGAGTAGCGGGATACGGACAGATACGCAGTATTTT. Residues: CSVEKSSGIRTDTQYF.

In its sample, this clonotype was seen once. This beta chain came through as a stray read in a library set up for alpha chains, and its size says little. The chain joins TRBV11-2 to TRBJ2-3; 8 bases are shared with TRBD1. The CDR3 loop spans 15 amino acids. V dropped 5 bases and J dropped 2; count of bases not matched to a gene: 6. Per the germline V gene, CDR1 is SGHAT and CDR2 is FQNNGV. The DNA for the CDR3 is TGTGCCAGCAGCACGACAGGGGCTTACACAGATACGCAGTATTTT. Translating it yields CASSTTGAYTDTQYF.

About this clonotype itself: A library prepared for alpha chains yielded this beta chain as an off-target read; its size is of little meaning. The chain recombines TRBV11-2 with TRBJ2-1; D call uncertain. Trimming took off 1 base at V and 7 bases at J, with 14 bases between the two ends. Looked up from germline, CDR1 is SGHAT and CDR2 is FQNNGV. This CDR3 is built from 15 residues. Here the CDR3 DNA reads TGTGCCAGCAGCTTAGGTGCGCGTCCCGTAAATGAGCAGTTCTTC. Translation: CASSLGARPVNEQFF.

For this clonotype: This beta chain is an off-target read within a library intended for alpha chains, so its frequency means little. The rearrangement joins TRBV28 to TRBJ2-2, with 8 bases identical to TRBD1. With V trimmed by 5 bases and J by 5 bases, 7 bases remained unmatched. Germline values: CDR1 MDHEN, CDR2 SYDVKM. This CDR3 is 15 amino acids long. CDR3 amino acids: CASSPWTGLTGELFF. The CDR3 DNA follows: TGTGCCAGCAGTCCATGGACAGGGTTGACCGGGGAGCTGTTTTTT.

By proportion, this clonotype is large. This beta chain was picked up by a library intended for alpha chains and is off target, so its count carries little meaning. J is TRBJ2-2 and V is TRBV7-2; TRBD1 might be the D (6 bases). CDR3 length equals 15 residues. Per the germline V gene, CDR1 is SGHTA and CDR2 is FQGNSA. V was pared by 5 bases and J by 3 bases, with 13 bases between. The CDR3 region is CASSPNGQYTGELFF. The CDR3, as DNA: TGTGCCAGCAGCCCTAATGGACAGTACACCGGGGAGCTGTTTTTT.

A few counts support this clonotype. This beta chain is a stray sequence in a library constructed for alpha chains; its clone size is not meaningful. J is TRBJ2-2 and V is TRBV7-3, with D perhaps matching TRBD2 (6 bases). CDR3 length: 15 residues. CDR1 is SGHTA and CDR2 is FQGTGA in the germline V gene. The V gene lost 4 bases and the J gene lost 4 bases, with 13 bases spanning the gap. The CDR3 nucleotides read TGTGCCAGCAGCTCTTCCGGGACTCCCACCGGGGAGCTGTTTTTT. Translated: CASSSSGTPTGELFF.

As to this clonotype: Little can be read into the size of this beta chain, an off-target read in a library designed for alpha chains. The CDR3 DNA is TGTGCCAGCAGCCAGTCTGGCGGAGGGGGCTCCTACGAGCAGTACTTC. Encoded protein: CASSQSGGGGSYEQYF. This chain connects TRBV3-1 to TRBJ2-7; possibly TRBD1 or TRBD2 for D (6 bases each). The V end was cut by 3 bases, the J end by 0 bases, with 15 bases between. This CDR3 has 16 residues. The germline CDR1 and CDR2 sequences are LGHDT and YNNKEL (reference sequence).

A note on this clonotype: This beta chain is off target for a library built for alpha chains, so its abundance means little. V gene TRBV10-3 combines with J gene TRBJ2-3; D not resolved. The CDR3 is 13 residues long. In germline, CDR1 is ENHRY, CDR2 SYGVKD. With 4 bases removed from V and 4 bases from J, the gap between germline ends came to 9 bases. The CDR3 nucleotides read TGTGCCATCAGTGTTGTGAGCGCAGATACGCAGTATTTT. It translates to CAISVVSADTQYF.

With respect to this clonotype: The size of this beta chain means little, since it is a stray read in a library made for alpha chains. The gene calls are TRBV2 and TRBJ2-5, with 9 bases lining up with TRBD2. The germline gives CDR1 SNHLY, CDR2 FYNNEI. This CDR3 has 15 amino acids. Trimming removed 2 bases from V and 9 bases from J; junction bases left unmatched: 10. For the CDR3, the DNA is TGTGCCAGCAGTGAATCCCTAGCGGGGAGCAGGGCCCAGTACTTC. Protein sequence: CASSESLAGSRAQYF.

Within the sample, this clonotype is medium-sized. This beta chain lies outside the target of a library built for alpha chains; its clone size means little. This chain joins TRBV6-5 and TRBJ2-7; no reliable D call. The germline V gene has CDR1 MNHEY and CDR2 SVGAGI. The CDR3 runs 13 residues. V was pared by 5 bases and J by 6 bases, with 14 bases between. The CDR3 here is CASSPRTFGEQYF. CDR3 nucleotides: TGTGCCAGCAGTCCCCGGACGTTCGGCGAGCAGTACTTC.

On this clonotype itself: For a library built for alpha chains, this beta chain is a stray read; little rests on its size. The chain joins TRBV7-9 to TRBJ2-2; D is unresolved. CDR1 is SEHNR and CDR2 is FQNEAQ in the germline V gene (reference sequence). This CDR3 region has 12 residues. V shed 6 bases and J shed 4 bases, with 6 bases lying between them. CDR3 protein: CASSFRTGELFF. The CDR3 bases are TGTGCCAGCAGTTTTCGCACCGGGGAGCTGTTTTTT.

By share, this clonotype counts as large. Being off target in a library aimed at alpha chains, this beta chain has a size of little meaning. The genes are TRBV7-9 and TRBJ2-7; TRBD2 aligns across 10 bases. The CDR3 sequence is 14 residues long. The ends lost 5 bases at V and 4 bases at J; junction bases unmatched: 5. Germline values: CDR1 SEHNR, CDR2 FQNEAQ (reference sequence). The CDR3 nucleotides read TGTGCCAGCAGCCCCCCTAGCGGGAGTTACGAGCAGTACTTC. Translated: CASSPPSGSYEQYF.